This T cell receptor beta chain was documented in a study of blood T cell repertoires in COVID-19. The wider study: Acute and convalescent COVID-19 samples came from the United States, Italy and Spain.

Source study methods: Estimation of nucleated cell counts was performed using reference gene primer amplification. Produced via immunoSEQ multiplex PCR; TCRdb's table is partial and in-frame only. The V and J calls and clone size were taken over from that table, and D and trimming were inferred from the DNA. The sample holds about 20,000 clones, 60% to 85% seen once. Sequencing was carried out using peripheral blood. The TCR originated in a man older than 75 with acute or convalescent COVID-19.

Written as DNA, the CDR3 is TGTGCCAGTTTGGACAGGAACACTGAAGCTTTCTTT. Amino acid sequence: CASLDRNTEAFF. This sequence joins TRBV19 and TRBJ1-1; D perhaps matches TRBD1 (6 bases). This CDR3 spans 12 amino acids. V was cut by 8 bases and J by 1 base, with 8 bases left in between. Germline lookup yields CDR1 LNHDA and CDR2 SQIVND (reference sequence). The variable domain in full, with the rest retrieved from reference TRBV19 and TRBJ1-1, is DGGITQSPKYLFRKEGQNVTLSCEQNLNHDAMYWYRQDPGQGLRLIYYSQIVNDFQKGDIAEGYSVSREKKESFPLTVTSAQKNPTAFYLCASLDRNTEAFFGQGTRLTVV.